This T cell receptor (beta chain) was identified during a study of cytomegalovirus exposure and HLA in healthy donors. General study findings and limits: Investigators reported 150 to 200 TCR beta chains as tied to cytomegalovirus. Cytomegalovirus status was reportedly diagnosed by the classifier with high sensitivity and specificity. Rare sequences made up most TCRs, while some public TCRs were found in many donors.

Produced via immunoSEQ multiplex PCR; TCRdb's table is partial and in-frame only. Of 180,000 or so clones in the sample, roughly 88% were seen once. It was the approximately 130-subject validation cohort, separate from the approximately 700-subject first cohort, to which the donors belonged. The CDR3 runs to 14 residues. J lost 4 bases, V lost 6 bases, and 6 bases had no gene match. CDR1 is MDHEN and CDR2 is SYDVKM in the germline V gene. Worth noting for this clone: Its antigen is still unknown.

Sequencing was carried out using PBMCs. The chain uses TRBV28 and TRBJ1-2; 9 bases are a match to TRBD1. The source is a woman aged 25 to 39 in good health and CMV-seropositive. The CDR3 sequence is CASRLGQGLYGYTF. As DNA, the CDR3 is TGTGCCAGCAGACTCGGACAGGGGCTCTATGGCTACACCTTC.